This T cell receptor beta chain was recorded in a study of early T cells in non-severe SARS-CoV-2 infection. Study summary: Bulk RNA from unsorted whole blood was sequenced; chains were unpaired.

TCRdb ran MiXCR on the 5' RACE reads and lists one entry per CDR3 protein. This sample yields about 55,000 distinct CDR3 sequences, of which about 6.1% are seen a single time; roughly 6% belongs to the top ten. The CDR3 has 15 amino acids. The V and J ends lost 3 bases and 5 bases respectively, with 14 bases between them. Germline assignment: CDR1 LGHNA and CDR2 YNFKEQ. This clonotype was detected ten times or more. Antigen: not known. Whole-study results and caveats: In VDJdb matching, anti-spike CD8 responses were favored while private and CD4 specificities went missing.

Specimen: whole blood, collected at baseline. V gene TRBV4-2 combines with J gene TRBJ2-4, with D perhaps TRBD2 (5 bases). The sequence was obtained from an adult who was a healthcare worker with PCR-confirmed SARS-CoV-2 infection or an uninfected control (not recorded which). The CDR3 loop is CASSQVASPENIQYF. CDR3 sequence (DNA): TGTGCCAGCAGCCAGGTAGCGAGTCCCGAAAACATTCAGTACTTC.